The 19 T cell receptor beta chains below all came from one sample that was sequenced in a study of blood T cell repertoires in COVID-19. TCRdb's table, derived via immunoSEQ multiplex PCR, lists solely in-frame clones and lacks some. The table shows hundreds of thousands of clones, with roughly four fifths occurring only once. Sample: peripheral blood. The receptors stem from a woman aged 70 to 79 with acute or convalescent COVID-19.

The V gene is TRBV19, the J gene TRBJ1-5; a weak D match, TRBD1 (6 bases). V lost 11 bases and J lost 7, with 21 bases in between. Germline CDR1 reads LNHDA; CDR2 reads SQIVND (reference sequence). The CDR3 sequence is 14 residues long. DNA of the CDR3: TGTGCCGCCTCCCTAGGGGGAATTGGCCAGCCCCAGCATTTT. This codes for CAASLGGIGQPQHF. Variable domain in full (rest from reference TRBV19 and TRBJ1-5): DGGITQSPKYLFRKEGQNVTLSCEQNLNHDAMYWYRQDPGQGLRLIYYSQIVNDFQKGDIAEGYSVSREKKESFPLTVTSAQKNPTAFYLCAASLGGIGQPQHFGDGTRLSIL.

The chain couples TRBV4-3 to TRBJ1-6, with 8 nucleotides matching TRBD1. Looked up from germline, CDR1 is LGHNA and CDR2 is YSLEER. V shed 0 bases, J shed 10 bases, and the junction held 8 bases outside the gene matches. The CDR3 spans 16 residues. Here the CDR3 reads CASSQDQTGVYSPLHF. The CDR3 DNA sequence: TGCGCCAGCAGCCAAGACCAGACAGGGGTTTACTCACCCCTCCACTTT.

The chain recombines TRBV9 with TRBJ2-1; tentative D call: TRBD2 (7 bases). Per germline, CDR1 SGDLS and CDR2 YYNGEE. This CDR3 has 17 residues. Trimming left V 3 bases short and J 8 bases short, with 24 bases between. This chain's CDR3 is CASSAGFLVGGPDEQFF. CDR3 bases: TGTGCCAGCAGCGCCGGATTTCTAGTGGGGGGGCCGGATGAGCAGTTCTTC.

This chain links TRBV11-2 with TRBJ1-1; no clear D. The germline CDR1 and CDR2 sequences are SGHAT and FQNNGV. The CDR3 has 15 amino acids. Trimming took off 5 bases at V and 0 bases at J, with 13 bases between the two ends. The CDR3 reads CASSHTPEMNTEAFF. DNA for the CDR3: TGTGCCAGCAGCCATACACCGGAGATGAACACTGAAGCTTTCTTT.

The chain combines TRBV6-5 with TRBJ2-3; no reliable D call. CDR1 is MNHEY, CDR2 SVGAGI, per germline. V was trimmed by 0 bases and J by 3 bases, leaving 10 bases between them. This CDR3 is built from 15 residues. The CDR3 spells CASSYSGAVTDTQYF. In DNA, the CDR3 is TGTGCCAGCAGTTACTCGGGCGCAGTTACAGATACGCAGTATTTT.

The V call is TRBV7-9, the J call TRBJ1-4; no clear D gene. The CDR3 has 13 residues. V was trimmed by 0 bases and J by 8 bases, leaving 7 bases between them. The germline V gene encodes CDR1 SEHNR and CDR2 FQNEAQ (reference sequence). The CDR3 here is CASSLAGEEKLFF. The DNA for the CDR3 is TGTGCCAGCAGCTTAGCGGGAGAGGAAAAACTGTTTTTT.

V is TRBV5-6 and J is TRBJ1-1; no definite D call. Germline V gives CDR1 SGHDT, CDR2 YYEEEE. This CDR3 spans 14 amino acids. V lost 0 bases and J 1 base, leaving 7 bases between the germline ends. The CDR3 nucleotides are TGTGCCAGCAGCTTGGTTCACGGGAACACTGAAGCTTTCTTT. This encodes CASSLVHGNTEAFF.

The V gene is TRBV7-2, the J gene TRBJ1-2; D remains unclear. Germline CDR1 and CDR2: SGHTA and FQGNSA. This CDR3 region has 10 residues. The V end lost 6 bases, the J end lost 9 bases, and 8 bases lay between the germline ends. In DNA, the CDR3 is TGTGCCAGCAGGAGGGAGAGCTACACCTTC. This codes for CASRRESYTF.

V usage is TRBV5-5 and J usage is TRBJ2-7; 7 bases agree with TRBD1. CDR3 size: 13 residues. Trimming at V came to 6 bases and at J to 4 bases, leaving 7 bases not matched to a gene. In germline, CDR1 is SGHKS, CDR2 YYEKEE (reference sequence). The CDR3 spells CASTYRDRYEQYF. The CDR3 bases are TGTGCCAGCACCTACCGGGACAGATACGAGCAGTACTTC.

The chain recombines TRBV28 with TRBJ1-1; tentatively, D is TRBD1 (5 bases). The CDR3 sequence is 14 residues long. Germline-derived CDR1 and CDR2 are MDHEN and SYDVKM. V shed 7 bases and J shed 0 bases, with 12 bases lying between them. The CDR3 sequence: CASTGTGLNTEAFF. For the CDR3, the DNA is TGTGCCAGCACCGGAACAGGACTGAACACTGAAGCTTTCTTT. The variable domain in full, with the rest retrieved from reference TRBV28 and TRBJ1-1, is DVKVTQSSRYLVKRTGEKVFLECVQDMDHENMFWYRQDPGLGLRLIYFSYDVKMKEKGDIPEGYSVSREKKERFSLILESASTNQTSMYLCASTGTGLNTEAFFGQGTRLTVV.

In DNA form, the CDR3 reads TGTGCCAGCAGCGTACGGGCAGGAGGAGGCGGGGAGCTGTTTTTT. It translates to CASSVRAGGGGELFF. V and J are TRBV9 and TRBJ2-2; D possibly corresponds to TRBD2 (5 bases). Trimming stripped 1 base from V and 7 bases from J, with 14 bases between. The CDR3 sequence is 15 residues long. Germline V gene lookup returns CDR1 SGDLS and CDR2 YYNGEE.

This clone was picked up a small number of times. DNA for the CDR3: TGTGCCTGGTACGCACCCGGGACAGGGAATGGCTACACCTTC. It yields the protein CAWYAPGTGNGYTF. This rearrangement joins TRBV30 to TRBJ1-2; 9 nucleotides agree with TRBD1. V shed 5 bases and J 6 bases; nucleotides not matched to a gene: 10. CDR3 length: 14 amino acids. Germline V gene lookup returns CDR1 GTSNPN and CDR2 SVGIG (reference sequence).

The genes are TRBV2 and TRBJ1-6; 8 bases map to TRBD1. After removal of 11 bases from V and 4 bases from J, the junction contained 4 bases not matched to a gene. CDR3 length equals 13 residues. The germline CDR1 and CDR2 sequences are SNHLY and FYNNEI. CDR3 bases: TGTGCCGGAAGACAGGGGTATAATTCACCCCTCCACTTT. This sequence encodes CAGRQGYNSPLHF.

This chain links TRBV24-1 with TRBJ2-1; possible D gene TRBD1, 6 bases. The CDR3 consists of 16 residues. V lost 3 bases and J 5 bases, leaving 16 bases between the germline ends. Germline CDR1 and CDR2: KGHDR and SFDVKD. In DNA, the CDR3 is TGTGCCACCAGTGATCCCGGGACAAGGGTAAACAATGAGCAGTTCTTC. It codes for CATSDPGTRVNNEQFF.

The CDR3 bases are TGTGCCAGCAGTTTCACTCCGAACACTGAAGCTTTCTTT. Translated: CASSFTPNTEAFF. V and J are TRBV2 and TRBJ1-1, with D unresolved. Germline assignment: CDR1 SNHLY and CDR2 FYNNEI. The CDR3 loop spans 13 amino acids. Trimming shortened V by 5 bases and J by 1 base, and 8 bases separated the two germline ends.

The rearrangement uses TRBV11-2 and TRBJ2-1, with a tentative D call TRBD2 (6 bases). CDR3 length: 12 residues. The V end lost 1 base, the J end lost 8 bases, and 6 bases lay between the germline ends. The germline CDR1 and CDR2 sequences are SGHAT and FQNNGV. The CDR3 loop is CASSLGGDEQFF. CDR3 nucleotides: TGTGCCAGCAGCTTAGGCGGGGATGAGCAGTTCTTC.

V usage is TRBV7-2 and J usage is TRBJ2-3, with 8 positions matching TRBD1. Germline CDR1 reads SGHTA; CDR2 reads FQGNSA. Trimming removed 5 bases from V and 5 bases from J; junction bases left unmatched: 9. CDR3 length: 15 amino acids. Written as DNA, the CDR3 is TGTGCCAGCAGCCCTAGACAGGGGCCAGGAGATACGCAGTATTTT. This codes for CASSPRQGPGDTQYF.

The CDR3 nucleotides read TGTGCCAGCAGCGGCGGGGGCTTGAACACCGGGGAGCTGTTTTTT. Its protein product is CASSGGGLNTGELFF. The rearrangement joins TRBV5-4 to TRBJ2-2, with a possible D match to TRBD2 (7 bases). The germline V gene has CDR1 SGHNT and CDR2 YYREEE (reference sequence). This CDR3 comprises 15 residues. Between the trimmed V and J ends, which lost 4 bases and 1 base, there was a span of 11 bases.

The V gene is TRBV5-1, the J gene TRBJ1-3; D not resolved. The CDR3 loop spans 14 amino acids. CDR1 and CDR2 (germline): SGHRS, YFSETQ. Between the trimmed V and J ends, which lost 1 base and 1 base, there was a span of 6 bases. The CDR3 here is CASSLRSSGNTIYF. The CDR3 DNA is TGCGCCAGCAGCTTGCGGAGTTCTGGAAACACCATATATTTT.